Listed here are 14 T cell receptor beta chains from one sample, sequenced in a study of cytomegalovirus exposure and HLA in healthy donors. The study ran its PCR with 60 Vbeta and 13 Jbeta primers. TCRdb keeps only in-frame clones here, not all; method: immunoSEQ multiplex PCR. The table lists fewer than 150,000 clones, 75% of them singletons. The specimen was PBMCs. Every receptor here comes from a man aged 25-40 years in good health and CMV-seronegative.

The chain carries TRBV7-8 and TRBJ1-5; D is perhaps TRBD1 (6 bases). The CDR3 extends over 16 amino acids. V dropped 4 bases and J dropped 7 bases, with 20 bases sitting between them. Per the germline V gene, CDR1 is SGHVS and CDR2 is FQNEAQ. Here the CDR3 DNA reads TGTGCCAGCAGCTCATTTAGTGCCCGGCAGGGGCAGCCCCAGCATTTT. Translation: CASSSFSARQGQPQHF. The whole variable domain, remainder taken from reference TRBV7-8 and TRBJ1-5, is GAGVSQSPRYKVAKRGQDVALRCDPISGHVSLFWYQQALGQGPEFLTYFQNEAQLDKSGLPSDRFFAERPEGSVSTLKIQRTQQEDSAVYLCASSSFSARQGQPQHFGDGTRLSIL.

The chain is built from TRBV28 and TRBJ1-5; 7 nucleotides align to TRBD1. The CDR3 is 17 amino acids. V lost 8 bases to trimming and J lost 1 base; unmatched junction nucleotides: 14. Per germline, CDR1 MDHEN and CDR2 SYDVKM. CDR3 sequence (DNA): TGTGCCAGCCGAAGGGCCCGGACAGGCGCCAGCAATCAGCCCCAGCATTTT. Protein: CASRRARTGASNQPQHF.

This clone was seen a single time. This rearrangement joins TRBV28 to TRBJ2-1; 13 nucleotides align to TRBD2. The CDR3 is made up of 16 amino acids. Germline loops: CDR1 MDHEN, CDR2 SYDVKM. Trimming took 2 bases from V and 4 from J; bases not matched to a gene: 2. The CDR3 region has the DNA TGTGCCAGCAGTTTAGGGACTAGCGGGGCGTACAATGAGCAGTTCTTC. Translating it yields CASSLGTSGAYNEQFF. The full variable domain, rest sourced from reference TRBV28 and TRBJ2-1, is DVKVTQSSRYLVKRTGEKVFLECVQDMDHENMFWYRQDPGLGLRLIYFSYDVKMKEKGDIPEGYSVSREKKERFSLILESASTNQTSMYLCASSLGTSGAYNEQFFGPGTRLTVL.

The CDR3 coding sequence is TGCGCCAGCAGCCAAGTCCCGGGACAGGGGTACACAGATACGCAGTATTTT. It translates to CASSQVPGQGYTDTQYF. The V and J genes are TRBV4-1 and TRBJ2-3; 10 bases align to TRBD1. The CDR3 has 17 residues. The germline V gene encodes CDR1 MGHRA and CDR2 YSYEKL. Trimming cost V 1 base and J 2 bases; bases outside gene matches: 6.

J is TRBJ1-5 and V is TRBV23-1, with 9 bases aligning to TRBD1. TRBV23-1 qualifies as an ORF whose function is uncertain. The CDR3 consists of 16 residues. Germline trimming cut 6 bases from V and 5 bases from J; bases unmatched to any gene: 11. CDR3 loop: CASSRQGGSHHQPQHF. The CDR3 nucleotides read TGCGCCAGCAGCCGACAGGGGGGCTCCCATCATCAGCCCCAGCATTTT.

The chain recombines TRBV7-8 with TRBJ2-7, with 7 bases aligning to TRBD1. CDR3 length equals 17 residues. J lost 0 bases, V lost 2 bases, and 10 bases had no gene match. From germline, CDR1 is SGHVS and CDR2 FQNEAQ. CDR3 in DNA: TGTGCCAGCAGCTTATTGGTTTCGGGACAGAGCTCCTACGAGCAGTACTTC. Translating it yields CASSLLVSGQSSYEQYF.

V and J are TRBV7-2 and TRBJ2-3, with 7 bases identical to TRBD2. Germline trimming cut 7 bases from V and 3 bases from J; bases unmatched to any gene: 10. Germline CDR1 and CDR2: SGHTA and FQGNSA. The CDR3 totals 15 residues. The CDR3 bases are TGTGCCAGCACTAACGCAGCGGGGATGACAGATACGCAGTATTTT. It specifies CASTNAAGMTDTQYF.

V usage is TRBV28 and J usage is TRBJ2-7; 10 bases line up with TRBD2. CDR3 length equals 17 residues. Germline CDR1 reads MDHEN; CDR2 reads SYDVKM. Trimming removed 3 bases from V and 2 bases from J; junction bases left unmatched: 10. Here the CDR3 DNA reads TGTGCCAGCAGTTTCGCTAGGGCTAGCGGGAGAACCTACGAGCAGTACTTC. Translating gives CASSFARASGRTYEQYF.

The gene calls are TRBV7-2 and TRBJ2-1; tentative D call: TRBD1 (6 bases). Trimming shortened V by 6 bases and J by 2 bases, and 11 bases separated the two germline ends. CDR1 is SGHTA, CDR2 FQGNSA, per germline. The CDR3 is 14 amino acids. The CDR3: CASRDRAAYNEQFF. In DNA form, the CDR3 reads TGTGCCAGCAGGGACAGAGCAGCCTACAATGAGCAGTTCTTC.

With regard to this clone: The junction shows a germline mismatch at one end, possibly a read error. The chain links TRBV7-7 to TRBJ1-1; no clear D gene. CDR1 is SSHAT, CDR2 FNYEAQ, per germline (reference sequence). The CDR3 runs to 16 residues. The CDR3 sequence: CASSFSLAGVRTEAFF. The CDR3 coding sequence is TGTGCTAGCAGCTTCAGCCTAGCTGGGGTGAGGACTGAAGCTTTCTTT.

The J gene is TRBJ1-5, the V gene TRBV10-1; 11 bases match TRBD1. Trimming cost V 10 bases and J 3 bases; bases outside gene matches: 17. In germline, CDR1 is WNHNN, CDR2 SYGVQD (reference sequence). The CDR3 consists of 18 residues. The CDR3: CATCTAMKDRGPNQPQHF. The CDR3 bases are TGCGCCACCTGTACAGCCATGAAGGACAGGGGGCCCAATCAGCCCCAGCATTTT.

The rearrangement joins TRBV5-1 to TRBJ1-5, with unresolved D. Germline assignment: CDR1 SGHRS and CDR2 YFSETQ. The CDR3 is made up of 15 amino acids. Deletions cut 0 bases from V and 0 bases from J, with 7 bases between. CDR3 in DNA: TGCGCCAGCAGCTTGGATAGTAATAGCAATCAGCCCCAGCATTTT. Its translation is CASSLDSNSNQPQHF.

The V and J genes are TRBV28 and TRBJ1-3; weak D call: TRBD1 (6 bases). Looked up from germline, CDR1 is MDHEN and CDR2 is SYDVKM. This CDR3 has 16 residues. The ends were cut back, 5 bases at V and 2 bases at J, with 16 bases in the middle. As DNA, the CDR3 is TGTGCCAGCAGTGGGGGCGAGTCCTCGGCTGGAAACACCATATATTTT. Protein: CASSGGESSAGNTIYF. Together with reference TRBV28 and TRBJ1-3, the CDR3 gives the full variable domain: DVKVTQSSRYLVKRTGEKVFLECVQDMDHENMFWYRQDPGLGLRLIYFSYDVKMKEKGDIPEGYSVSREKKERFSLILESASTNQTSMYLCASSGGESSAGNTIYFGEGSWLTVV.

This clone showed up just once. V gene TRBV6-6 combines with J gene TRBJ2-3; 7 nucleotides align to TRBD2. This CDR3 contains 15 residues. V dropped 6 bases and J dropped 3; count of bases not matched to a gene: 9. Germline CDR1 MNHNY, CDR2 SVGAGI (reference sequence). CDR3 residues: CASRATGTTTDTQYF. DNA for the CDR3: TGTGCCAGCAGAGCAACCGGGACTACGACAGATACGCAGTATTTT.